The clone carrying this T cell receptor (beta chain) has at least ten counts. The germline CDR1 and CDR2 sequences are MNHNS and SASEGT. Trimming took off 6 bases at V and 2 bases at J, with 10 bases between the two ends. This CDR3 spans 14 amino acids. TCRdb reprocessed the PCR reads via MiXCR. The repertoire has approximately 21,000 clones, about 25% of them found once; the top ten carry about 5%. This specimen comes from a study of metastatic and nonmetastatic thyroid tumors. Study context: Repertoires from malignant and benign thyroid patients were compared across blood and tumor or nodule tissue.

Until they underwent thyroid surgery, no patient had received any treatment. The sequence was obtained from a female donor with papillary thyroid cancer or a benign thyroid nodule (not recorded which). Some clones in this sample may be carry-over from other donors' samples. Sequenced sample: tumor tissue. This chain links TRBV6-1 with TRBJ2-2; the D gene is possibly TRBD1 (6 bases). In DNA form, the CDR3 reads TGTGCCAGCAGAACCGGGACAAACACCGGGGAGCTGTTTTTT. Protein sequence: CASRTGTNTGELFF.